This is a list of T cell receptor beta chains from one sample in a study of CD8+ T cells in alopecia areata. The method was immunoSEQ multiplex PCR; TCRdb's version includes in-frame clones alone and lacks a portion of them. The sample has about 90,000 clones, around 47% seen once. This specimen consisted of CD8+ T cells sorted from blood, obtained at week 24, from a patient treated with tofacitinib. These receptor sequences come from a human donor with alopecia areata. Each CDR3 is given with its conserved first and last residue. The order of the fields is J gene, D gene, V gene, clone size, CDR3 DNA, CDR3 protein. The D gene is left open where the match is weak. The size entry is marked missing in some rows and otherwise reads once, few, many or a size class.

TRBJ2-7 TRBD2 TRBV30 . TGTGCCTGGAGTGAGGCGGGAGTATACGAGCAGTACTTC CAWSEAGVYEQYF
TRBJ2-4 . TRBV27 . TGTGCCAGCTCCGGGACCCCCAACATTCAGTACTTC CASSGTPNIQYF
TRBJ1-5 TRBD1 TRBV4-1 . TGCGCCAGCAGCACTCGGACAGGGGATCAGCCCCAGCATTTT CASSTRTGDQPQHF
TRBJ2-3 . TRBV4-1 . TGCGCCAGCAGCCAAGTCAATACAGCTGATACGCAGTATTTT CASSQVNTADTQYF
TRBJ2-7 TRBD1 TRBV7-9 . TGTGCCAGCAGCTTACCGCAGGGGGCGAACGACTACGAGCAGTACTTC CASSLPQGANDYEQYF
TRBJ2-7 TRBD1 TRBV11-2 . TGTGCCAGCAGCGGGACAGGGGTCTACGAGCAGTACTTC CASSGTGVYEQYF
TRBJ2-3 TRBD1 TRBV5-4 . TGTGCCAGCAGCTTGCAATGGACAGGGGCCACAGATACGCAGTATTTT CASSLQWTGATDTQYF
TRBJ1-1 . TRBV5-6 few TGTGCCAGCAGTTTAGGCTGGGTCCGGACTGAAGCTTTCTTT CASSLGWVRTEAFF
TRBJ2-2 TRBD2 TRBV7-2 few TGTGCCAGCAGCCGGTTGGCGGGAGACGGGGAGCTGTTTTTT CASSRLAGDGELFF
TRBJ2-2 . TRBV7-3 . TGTGCCAGCAGCTTAAGGCCTCCGGGGGACACCGGGGAGCTGTTTTTT CASSLRPPGDTGELFF
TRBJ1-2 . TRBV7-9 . TGTGCCAGCAGCCCGGAGGAAGATGGCTACACCTTC CASSPEEDGYTF
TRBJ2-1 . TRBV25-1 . TGTGCCAGCAGTGATGGGTGGACTGAGCAGTTCTTC CASSDGWTEQFF
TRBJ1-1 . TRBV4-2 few TGTGCCAGCAGCCAAGGGCTTTCGACGGGTGAAGCTTTCTTT CASSQGLSTGEAFF
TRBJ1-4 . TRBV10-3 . TGTGCCATCAGTGAGCAGACAGATGAAAAACTGTTTTTT CAISEQTDEKLFF
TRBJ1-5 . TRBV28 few TGTGCCAGCAGCTACCGGGACCCAAATCAGCCCCAGCATTTT CASSYRDPNQPQHF
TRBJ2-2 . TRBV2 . TGTGCCATCCCCGTTAGCGGAACCGGGGAGCTGTTTTTT CAIPVSGTGELFF
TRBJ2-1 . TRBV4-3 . TGCGCCAGCAGCCAAGAAGGCAGGTCTTCCTACAATGAGCAGTTCTTC CASSQEGRSSYNEQFF
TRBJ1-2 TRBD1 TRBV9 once TGTGCCAGCAGCCCCCCCCCGGGACAGGGAATCTACACCTTC CASSPPPGQGIYTF
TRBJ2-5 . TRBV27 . TGTGCCAGCAGTTTAGAGGCGGCGGACCCTCAAGAGACCCAGTACTTC CASSLEAADPQETQYF
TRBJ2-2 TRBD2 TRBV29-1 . TGCAGCGTTGGCCTAGCGGCTTACGCGAACACCGGGGAGCTGTTTTTT CSVGLAAYANTGELFF
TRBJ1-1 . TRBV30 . TGTGCCTGGAGTGTTACAGGGATCACTGAAGCTTTCTTT CAWSVTGITEAFF
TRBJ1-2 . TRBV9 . TGTGCCAGCACCACCCCGGGGTATGGCTACACCTTC CASTTPGYGYTF
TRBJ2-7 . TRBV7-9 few TGTGCCAGCAGCCTCAGCGACGAGCAGTACTTC CASSLSDEQYF
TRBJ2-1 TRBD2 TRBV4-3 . TGCGCCAGCAGCCAAGAAACAGCGGGATTTGGCAATGAGCAGTTCTTC CASSQETAGFGNEQFF
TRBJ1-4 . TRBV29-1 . TGCAGCGTTGGCCAGGCTAATGAAAAACTGTTTTTT CSVGQANEKLFF
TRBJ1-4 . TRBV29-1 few TGCAGCGCCCACCTTGGACCTAATGAAAAACTGTTTTTT CSAHLGPNEKLFF
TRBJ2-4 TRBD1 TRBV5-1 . TGCGCCAGCAGCCAGGGGGTGACCAAAAACATTCAGTACTTC CASSQGVTKNIQYF
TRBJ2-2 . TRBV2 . TGTGCCAGTGGAGTACTAACTACCGGACGCACCGGGGAGCTGTTTTTT CASGVLTTGRTGELFF
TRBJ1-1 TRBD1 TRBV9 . TGTGCCAGCAGCGTCCTTACAGGGGGCAGGACTGAAGCTTTCTTT CASSVLTGGRTEAFF
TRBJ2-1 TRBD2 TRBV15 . TGTGCCACCAGCAGGCCGAGCGGGAGGGCCTCCAATGAGCAGTTCTTC CATSRPSGRASNEQFF
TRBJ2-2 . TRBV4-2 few TGTGCCACCCAGGAGGGGAACACCGGGGAGCTGTTTTTT CATQEGNTGELFF
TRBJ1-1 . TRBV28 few TGTGCCAGCAAGGGGAACACTGAAGCTTTCTTT CASKGNTEAFF
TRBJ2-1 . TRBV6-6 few TGTGCCAGCAGCCCTGGGCCGCCGAGCTCCTACAATGAGCAGTTCTTC CASSPGPPSSYNEQFF
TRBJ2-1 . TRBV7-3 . TGTGCCAGCAGCTTAAGGTCGCTAGCTACGGATGAGCAGTTCTTC CASSLRSLATDEQFF
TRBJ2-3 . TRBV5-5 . TGTGCCAGCAGCTTGGGTATGCGGGACCCTCGGAATACGCAGTATTTT CASSLGMRDPRNTQYF
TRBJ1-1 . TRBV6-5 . TGTGCCAGCAGATTCGGGGCCACTGAAGCTTTCTTT CASRFGATEAFF
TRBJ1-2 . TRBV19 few TGTGCCAGTAGTCCGACCATTAACTATGGCTACACCTTC CASSPTINYGYTF
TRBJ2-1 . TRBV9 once TGTGCCAGCAGCGGTATCAATCCCTACAATGAGCAGTTCTTC CASSGINPYNEQFF
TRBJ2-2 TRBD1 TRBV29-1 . TGCAGCGTTGAAATTTGGGACAGCGAGAACACCGGGGAGCTGTTTTTT CSVEIWDSENTGELFF
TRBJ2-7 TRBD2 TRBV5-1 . TGCGCCAGCCGGGGTTCGCTAGCGGAGGCCTACGAGCAGTACTTC CASRGSLAEAYEQYF
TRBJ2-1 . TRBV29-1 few TGCAGCGCTGATAGTTTACGAATAGGGAATGAGCAGTTCTTC CSADSLRIGNEQFF
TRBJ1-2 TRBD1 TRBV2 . TGTGCCAGCAGTGAATTGGAGGGGGCGAGCTATGGCTACACCTTC CASSELEGASYGYTF
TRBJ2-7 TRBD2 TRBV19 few TGTGCCAGTAGTCCGGGACTAGCGACCTACGAGCAGTACTTC CASSPGLATYEQYF
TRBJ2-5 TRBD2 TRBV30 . TGTGCCTGGAGCCTAGCGGGAGGCGGGGGAGAGACCCAGTACTTC CAWSLAGGGGETQYF
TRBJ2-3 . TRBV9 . TGTGCCAGCAGCGTAGAAGGGGCGACTACAGATACGCAGTATTTT CASSVEGATTDTQYF
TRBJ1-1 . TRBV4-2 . TGTGCCAGCAGCCAAGGAGGGGTTGAAGCTTTCTTT CASSQGGVEAFF
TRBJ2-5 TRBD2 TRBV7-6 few TGTGCCAGCAGCTTAGGGACTAGCGGGAGGGTAACCGAGACCCAGTACTTC CASSLGTSGRVTETQYF
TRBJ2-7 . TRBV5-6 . TGTGCCAGCAGCCCCTGGGATTCCACTATCTCCTACGAGCAGTACTTC CASSPWDSTISYEQYF
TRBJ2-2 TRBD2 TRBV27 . TGTGCCAGCAGCCAGGGACTAGCGGCCGGGGAGCTGTTTTTT CASSQGLAAGELFF
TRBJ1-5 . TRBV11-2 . TGTGCCAGCAGCTTAGCACACAATCAGCCCCAGCATTTT CASSLAHNQPQHF
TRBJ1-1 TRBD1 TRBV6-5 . TGTGCCAGCACCAAACAGGGGGCCCTCACTGAAGCTTTCTTT CASTKQGALTEAFF
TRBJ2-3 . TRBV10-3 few TGTGCCATCAGTGATAGCGGATCAAGCACAGATACGCAGTATTTT CAISDSGSSTDTQYF
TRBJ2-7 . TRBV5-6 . TGTGCCAGCAGCTTGGCCGGTAGCGGAGGTCCTTTC CASSLAGSGGPF
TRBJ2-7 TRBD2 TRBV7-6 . TGTGCCAGCAGCCGCTCCGGGGTGGCGGGAGTAATCGGCGAGCAGTACTTC CASSRSGVAGVIGEQYF
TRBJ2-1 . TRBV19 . TGTGCCAGTAGTATAGGTGCGGGGTACAATGAGCAGTTCTTC CASSIGAGYNEQFF